Listed below are T cell receptor beta chains from one sample, sequenced in a study of CD8 T cells in Susac syndrome. TCRdb ran MiXCR on the immunoSEQ multiplex PCR reads and lists one entry per CDR3 protein. Among about 300,000 distinct CDR3 sequences listed, 65% to 90% were seen once. Sequencing was carried out using CD8+ T cells from PBMCs. The receptors originated from a human donor with multiple sclerosis. The CDR3 runs from the conserved cysteine through the conserved F or W. D genes are given only for firm matches. Clone size, where shown, is once, few, many, or a class for clones that have expanded.

d_call	j_call	clone_size	v_call	cdr3_aa	cdr3_nt
.	TRBJ1-5	.	TRBV12-3/TRBV12-4	CASSFGGAINQPQHF	TGTGCCAGCAGTTTTGGGGGGGCAATCAATCAGCCCCAGCATTTT
TRBD1	TRBJ2-7	.	TRBV28	CASSLLGQGFSYEQYF	TGTGCCAGCAGCCTCTTAGGACAGGGGTTCTCCTACGAGCAGTACTTC
TRBD1	TRBJ1-2	.	TRBV5-1	CASSFNQGARVDGYTF	TGCGCCAGCAGCTTTAATCAGGGGGCGCGGGTTGATGGCTACACCTTC
.	TRBJ1-1	.	TRBV30	CAWSVQYNTEAFF	TGTGCCTGGAGTGTACAATACAACACTGAAGCTTTCTTT
.	TRBJ1-5	.	TRBV30	CAWGPFSNQPQHF	TGTGCCTGGGGACCGTTTAGCAATCAGCCCCAGCATTTT
.	TRBJ2-3	once	TRBV7-3	CASSLTGGPETQYF	TGTGCCAGCAGCTTAACGGGTGGTCCGGAGACGCAGTATTTT
.	TRBJ1-2	.	TRBV6-2/TRBV6-3	CASSYAPVPPYGYTF	TGTGCCAGCAGTTACGCGCCGGTGCCGCCCTATGGCTACACCTTC
TRBD1	TRBJ2-5	.	TRBV2	CASSRGTGGIQETQYF	TGTGCCAGCAGTCGGGGGACAGGGGGCATCCAAGAGACCCAGTACTTC
TRBD2	TRBJ2-3	.	TRBV28	CASSWEGQEEYTDTQYF	TGTGCCAGCAGTTGGGAGGGCCAGGAGGAGTATACAGATACGCAGTATTTT
TRBD1	TRBJ2-3	.	TRBV19	CASSMGQGLDTQYF	TGTGCCAGTAGTATGGGACAGGGACTAGATACGCAGTATTTT
.	TRBJ2-7	few	TRBV30	CAWSGGRGLYEQYF	TGTGCCTGGAGTGGAGGTCGTGGGCTCTACGAGCAGTACTTC
.	TRBJ2-1	.	TRBV29-1	CSDRGAGLNEQFF	TGCAGCGACCGAGGGGCGGGGCTCAATGAGCAGTTCTTC
.	TRBJ1-1	.	TRBV7-9	CASRLGQNTEAFF	TGTGCCAGCAGACTGGGACAGAACACTGAAGCTTTCTTT
.	TRBJ2-5	few	TRBV5-6	CASSRRGLGYEETQYF	TGTGCCAGCAGCCGGCGCGGGTTAGGTTACGAAGAGACCCAGTACTTC
.	TRBJ2-3	.	TRBV28	CASVLSWSTDTQYF	TGTGCCAGCGTCTTAAGCTGGAGCACAGATACGCAGTATTTT
TRBD1	TRBJ2-7	.	TRBV7-9	CASTQGSRDRGFHEQYF	TGTGCCAGCACCCAAGGGAGCCGGGACAGGGGGTTCCACGAGCAGTACTTC
TRBD2	TRBJ2-2	.	TRBV27	CASSLSSGLAGDTGELFF	TGTGCCAGCAGTTTATCGAGTGGACTAGCGGGAGACACCGGGGAGCTGTTTTTT
TRBD2	TRBJ2-2	once	TRBV27	CASSLATSGSRTGELFF	TGTGCCAGCAGTTTAGCTACTAGCGGGAGTAGAACCGGGGAGCTGTTTTTT
TRBD1	TRBJ2-7	.	TRBV19	CASSTGGFSYEQYF	TGTGCCAGTAGTACAGGGGGCTTCTCCTACGAGCAGTACTTC
.	TRBJ2-7	once	TRBV19	CASSSASDRNYEQYF	TGTGCCAGTAGTTCCGCCTCAGACAGGAACTACGAGCAGTACTTC
TRBD1	TRBJ1-5	.	TRBV2	CASSSGVWGQRWIHQPQHF	TGTGCCAGCAGCAGTGGGGTGTGGGGACAGAGATGGATCCATCAGCCCCAGCATTTT
.	TRBJ2-1	.	TRBV11-1	CASSLVSRVASYNEQFF	TGTGCCAGCAGCTTAGTCTCTCGGGTAGCTTCCTACAATGAGCAGTTCTTC
TRBD2	TRBJ2-7	.	TRBV27	CASSLRGLAGYEQYF	TGTGCCAGCAGTTTGCGTGGACTAGCGGGCTACGAGCAGTACTTC
.	TRBJ2-7	few	TRBV28	CASSLTDQTYEQYF	TGTGCCAGCAGTCTCACGGACCAAACCTACGAGCAGTACTTC
.	TRBJ2-3	.	TRBV3-1	CASSHSAFFSSATSSDTQYF	TGTGCCAGCAGCCATAGTGCTTTCTTTTCCTCTGCCACATCGTCAGATACGCAGTATTTT
TRBD2	TRBJ2-1	.	TRBV19	CAAAGLAGVNEQFF	TGTGCCGCCGCGGGACTAGCGGGAGTGAATGAGCAGTTCTTC
TRBD2	TRBJ2-7	few	TRBV20-1	CSATPGLPSYEQYF	TGCAGTGCAACTCCGGGACTACCTTCCTACGAGCAGTACTTC
.	TRBJ2-1	few	TRBV14	CASSQDEASRFF	TGTGCCAGCAGCCAAGATGAGGCTAGTCGGTTCTTC
.	TRBJ2-1	.	TRBV5-1	CASRSLGPLAVRGYWNEQFF	TGCGCCAGCAGAAGCTTGGGTCCCTTAGCGGTAAGGGGGTACTGGAATGAGCAGTTCTTC
TRBD2	TRBJ2-1	.	TRBV7-7	CASSLGTSGYYEQFF	TGTGCCAGCAGCCTCGGGACTAGCGGGTACTATGAGCAGTTCTTC
.	TRBJ2-3	.	TRBV5-1	CASSLTQADADTQYF	TGCGCCAGCAGCTTAACACAGGCGGACGCAGATACGCAGTATTTT
.	TRBJ2-7	once	TRBV28	CASSGRGNSYEQYF	TGTGCCAGCAGTGGCCGGGGAAACTCCTACGAGCAGTACTTC
TRBD1	TRBJ2-6	.	TRBV27	CASQGGQGITGANVLTF	TGTGCCAGTCAAGGGGGACAGGGAATTACTGGGGCCAACGTCCTGACTTTC
.	TRBJ1-5	.	TRBV4-3	CASSQDRAHSNQPQHF	TGCGCCAGCAGCCAAGATAGGGCACATAGCAATCAGCCCCAGCATTTT
.	TRBJ1-2	.	TRBV9	CASRAPGQLYGYTF	TGTGCCAGCAGAGCCCCGGGCCAGCTCTATGGCTACACCTTC
.	TRBJ2-7	.	TRBV5-8	CASSLPNEGYEQYF	TGTGCCAGCAGCTTGCCGAATGAGGGATACGAGCAGTACTTC
.	TRBJ2-2	.	TRBV29-1	CSVEDQGSAAGELFF	TGCAGCGTTGAAGATCAGGGGAGCGCCGCCGGGGAGCTGTTTTTT
.	TRBJ2-7	.	TRBV30	CAWSAGIGAYEQYF	TGTGCCTGGAGTGCAGGGATCGGGGCCTACGAGCAGTACTTC
.	TRBJ2-5	.	TRBV27	CASSPSPGRQETQYF	TGTGCCAGCAGTCCAAGTCCAGGGCGCCAAGAGACCCAGTACTTC
TRBD1	TRBJ2-7	.	TRBV27	CASRTGGVNEQYF	TGTGCCAGCCGGACAGGGGGCGTCAACGAGCAGTACTTC
TRBD1	TRBJ1-5	.	TRBV2	CVSSGPTGTSNQPQHF	TGTGTCAGCAGCGGCCCGACAGGGACTAGCAATCAGCCCCAGCATTTT
.	TRBJ2-5	.	TRBV15	CATSREGTHETQYF	TGTGCCACCAGCAGAGAGGGAACTCACGAGACCCAGTACTTC
TRBD2	TRBJ2-1	.	TRBV4-3	CASTQTGTSGSNHEQFF	TGCGCCAGCACCCAAACCGGGACTAGCGGGTCAAACCATGAGCAGTTCTTC
TRBD2	TRBJ2-7	few	TRBV27	CASRGGVSYEQYF	TGTGCCAGCAGGGGGGGGGTGTCCTACGAGCAGTACTTC
.	TRBJ1-1	.	TRBV15	CATSAREGSTEAFF	TGTGCCACCAGCGCCCGGGAGGGGAGCACTGAAGCTTTCTTT
.	TRBJ1-5	few	TRBV28	CASRRTIANQPQHF	TGTGCCAGTCGACGGACAATCGCGAATCAGCCCCAGCATTTT
.	TRBJ2-3	.	TRBV9	CASSYDANTQYF	TGTGCCAGCAGCTACGACGCTAATACGCAGTATTTT
.	TRBJ2-7	.	TRBV28	CASSWRREIREQYF	TGTGCCAGCAGCTGGAGGCGGGAAATTCGCGAGCAGTACTTC
.	TRBJ2-3	once	TRBV28	CASWRGGGTDTQYF	TGTGCCAGCTGGAGGGGAGGCGGCACAGATACGCAGTATTTT